These T cell receptor beta chains were read from a single sample in a study of cytotoxic CD8 clonotypes in ibrutinib-treated CLL. Clones were read by immunoSEQ multiplex PCR, and TCRdb kept only the in-frame ones, dropping some. This table has 15,000 to 20,000 clones, about 64% appearing once. Specimen: PBMCs, collected after 12 months of ibrutinib treatment. The receptor source for this set is a human donor with chronic lymphocytic leukemia. Both conserved end residues are part of each CDR3. The D gene is left open where the match is weak. Not all rows give a size; the values are once, few, many and, for expanded clones, a class.

>NA|TRBV9|TRBJ2-7|NA
TGTGCCAGCAGCGTAGATGCTAGCCCCTCCTACGAGCAGTACTTC
CASSVDASPSYEQYF
>NA|TRBV7-2|TRBJ1-2|NA
TGTGCCAGCAGCTTAGGCAGGGTGGGCTACACCTTC
CASSLGRVGYTF
>TRBD2|TRBV28|TRBJ2-1|NA
TGTGCCACCTCTGCCTTAGCGGGAGGATCCTACAATGAGCAGTTCTTC
CATSALAGGSYNEQFF
>NA|TRBV9|TRBJ1-1|NA
TGTGCCAGCAGCGTAGACCAGGGATGGAACACTGAAGCTTTCTTT
CASSVDQGWNTEAFF
>TRBD2|TRBV27|TRBJ2-1|NA
TGTGCCAGCAGACTAACGGGAGGGGACAATGAGCAGTTCTTC
CASRLTGGDNEQFF
>TRBD2|TRBV6-6|TRBJ2-7|few
TGTGCCAGCAGCCGGGAAGCGGGAGGGCCAGGCGAGCAGTACTTC
CASSREAGGPGEQYF
>NA|TRBV5-1|TRBJ2-3|NA
TGCGCCAGCAGCTCAGGGGCAGGGGATCTTGCAGATACGCAGTATTTT
CASSSGAGDLADTQYF
>NA|TRBV19|TRBJ2-3|NA
TGTGCCAGTAGTATAGATCTATCGGGCCCCACAGATACGCAGTATTTT
CASSIDLSGPTDTQYF
>TRBD2|TRBV4-1|TRBJ2-7|few
TGCGCCAGCAGCCAAGGCTCAGGGACTAGCCATACCTACGAGCAGTACTTC
CASSQGSGTSHTYEQYF
>TRBD1|TRBV11-3|TRBJ1-1|NA
TGTGCCAGCAGTGAACAGGGGTCGCTCTCTGAAGCTTTCTTT
CASSEQGSLSEAFF